The clone carrying this T cell receptor beta chain was counted many times. Its target is unknown. Researchers prepared the TCRbeta library using unique molecular identifiers, the study reports. TCRdb called the PCR reads again in MiXCR, with one record for every CDR3 protein. The table lists some 220,000 distinct CDR3 sequences, approximately 11% of them singletons. This specimen belongs to a study of T-cell reconstitution after alpha-beta-depleted transplantation in children. Per germline, CDR1 MNHNS and CDR2 SASEGT. After removal of 6 bases from V and 2 bases from J, the junction contained 6 bases not matched to a gene. The CDR3 runs to 14 residues. Regarding the study as a whole: Where some patients showed high TCRbeta diversity at day 60, it came from recipient T cells and thymic progenitors that had survived.

The genes are TRBV6-1 and TRBJ2-7; 8 bases map to TRBD2. The source is a child younger than two with acute myeloid leukemia, due to receive a stem cell transplant. The sequencing used PBMCs, collected before TCRalphabeta/CD19-depleted stem cell transplant. Here the CDR3 reads CASRTREGTYEQYF. Here the CDR3 DNA reads TGTGCCAGCAGGACACGGGAGGGGACCTACGAGCAGTACTTC.